Shown below are 10 T cell receptor beta chains from a single sample sequenced in a study of blood T cells in healthy people across ages. The authors ran a second PCR of roughly 6 to 12 cycles using a sample-barcoded 5' primer and a J-beta primer mix. Each CDR3 protein is one row after TCRdb ran MiXCR on the 5' RACE reads. The data contain some 1.5 million distinct CDR3 sequences, roughly 27% of them singletons. Material for sequencing was blood. These receptors were obtained from a woman aged 25 to 39 in good health.

This clonotype has a count of ten or more. The chain is built from TRBV9 and TRBJ2-1, with unresolved D. Per germline, CDR1 SGDLS and CDR2 YYNGEE. The CDR3 extends over 15 amino acids. The V end lost 2 bases, the J end lost 3 bases, and 12 bases lay between the germline ends. DNA for the CDR3: TGTGCCAGCAGCGTTGTTTCTCGAAACTACAATGAGCAGTTCTTC. Translating gives CASSVVSRNYNEQFF.

V usage is TRBV28 and J usage is TRBJ1-6; 8 bases are shared with TRBD1. Germline values: CDR1 MDHEN, CDR2 SYDVKM. After removal of 9 bases from V and 17 bases from J, the junction contained 15 bases not matched to a gene. This CDR3 has 13 amino acids. The chain's CDR3 is CASSGTGYLGFHF. The CDR3 DNA follows: TGTGCCAGTTCCGGGACAGGCTACCTTGGGTTCCACTTT.

This chain uses TRBV5-1 with TRBJ2-3; TRBD2 matches 8 bases. V was pared by 4 bases and J by 4 bases, with 5 bases of the junction left unmatched. CDR3 length equals 14 residues. CDR1 is SGHRS and CDR2 is YFSETQ in the germline V gene. This CDR3 is CASSPGLVADTQYF. CDR3 DNA: TGCGCCAGCAGCCCGGGACTAGTGGCAGATACGCAGTATTTT.

V and J are TRBV27 and TRBJ1-2; 7 nucleotides agree with TRBD1. The germline CDR1 and CDR2 sequences are MNHEY and SMNVEV (reference sequence). V trimming: 6 bases; J trimming: 5 bases; junction bases outside the gene matches: 12. CDR3 size: 15 residues. This chain's CDR3 is CASRDREGRRYGYTF. Here the CDR3 DNA reads TGTGCCAGCAGAGACAGGGAGGGGAGGCGGTATGGCTACACCTTC.

Note on this clonotype: A much larger clone sits a single nucleotide away, making a read error possible. The chain carries TRBV9 and TRBJ2-7; TRBD1 is a possible D gene (5 bases). The CDR3 is 13 amino acids. The V and J ends lost 4 bases and 3 bases respectively, with 11 bases between them. Germline loops: CDR1 SGDLS, CDR2 YYNGEE. Written as DNA, the CDR3 is TGTGCCAGCAGCATAGCAGACAGCTACGAGCAGTACTTC. This sequence encodes CASSIADSYEQYF.

This chain uses TRBV6-5 with TRBJ1-4; the D gene is possibly TRBD1 (6 bases). The germline gives CDR1 MNHEY, CDR2 SVGAGI. The CDR3 spans 17 residues. Trimming removed 0 bases at V and 7 bases at J, with 18 bases between. The chain's CDR3 is CASSYSLNREVGEKLFF. The CDR3 DNA reads TGTGCCAGCAGTTACTCCCTTAACAGGGAAGTTGGTGAAAAACTGTTTTTT.

The chain uses TRBV4-3 and TRBJ2-3; tentative D call: TRBD1 (7 bases). CDR3 size: 15 residues. The germline V gene encodes CDR1 LGHNA and CDR2 YSLEER. V was pared by 1 base and J by 7 bases, with 15 bases between. The CDR3, as DNA: TGCGCCAGCAGCCAAGGGTTACAGGGGACTTATACGCAGTATTTT. The encoded protein is CASSQGLQGTYTQYF.

A word on this clonotype: Being one base from a much bigger clone, this may be a read error. The chain has TRBV10-3 and TRBJ2-7, with TRBD2 matching 12 bases. With V trimmed by 5 bases and J by 4 bases, 6 bases remained unmatched. Per germline, CDR1 ENHRY and CDR2 SYGVKD. The CDR3 sequence is 15 residues long. The CDR3 DNA reads TGTGCCATCAGTAGGGCTAGCGGGAGGGTATACGAGCAGTACTTC. Translation: CAISRASGRVYEQYF.

This clonotype was picked up a small number of times. The genes are TRBV7-2 and TRBJ2-1; the D gene could be TRBD1 or TRBD2 (5 bases each). CDR3 size: 18 residues. Between the trimmed V and J ends, which lost 4 bases and 4 bases, there was a span of 23 bases. Germline assignment: CDR1 SGHTA and CDR2 FQGNSA. The CDR3: CASSWTPAGDGLYNEQFF. The CDR3, as DNA: TGTGCCAGCAGCTGGACCCCGGCTGGGGACGGGTTGTACAATGAGCAGTTCTTC.

The chain employs TRBV20-1 and TRBJ2-1; 7 bases are shared with TRBD2. This CDR3 contains 15 residues. The V and J ends lost 6 bases and 5 bases, in that order; junction bases with no gene match: 13. Germline V lookup: CDR1 DFQATT, CDR2 SNEGSKA (reference sequence). The CDR3 DNA reads as TGCAGTGCCAACCCGACTAGCAGGCCCAACAATGAGCAGTTCTTC. Encoded protein: CSANPTSRPNNEQFF.